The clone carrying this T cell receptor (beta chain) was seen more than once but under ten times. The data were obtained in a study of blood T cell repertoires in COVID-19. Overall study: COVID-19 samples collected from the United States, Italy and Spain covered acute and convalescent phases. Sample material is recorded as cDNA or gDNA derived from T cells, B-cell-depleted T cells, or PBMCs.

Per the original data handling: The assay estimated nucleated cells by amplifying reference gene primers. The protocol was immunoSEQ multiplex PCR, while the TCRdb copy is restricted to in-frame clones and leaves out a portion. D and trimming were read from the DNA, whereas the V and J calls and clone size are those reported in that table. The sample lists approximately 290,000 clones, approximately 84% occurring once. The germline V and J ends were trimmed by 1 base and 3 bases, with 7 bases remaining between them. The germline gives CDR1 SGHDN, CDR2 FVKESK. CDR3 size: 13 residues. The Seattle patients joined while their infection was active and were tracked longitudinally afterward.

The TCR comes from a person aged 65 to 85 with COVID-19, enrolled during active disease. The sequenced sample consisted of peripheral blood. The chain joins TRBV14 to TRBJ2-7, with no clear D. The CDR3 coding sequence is TGTGCCAGCAGCCAAGCGCGGTTCTACGAGCAGTACTTC. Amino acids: CASSQARFYEQYF.